One TCR beta chain is described in this entry. The sample is drawn from a study of OX40 agonist ivuxolimab in advanced cancers. Trimming took 2 bases from V and 10 from J, leaving 6 bases between them. The CDR3 extends over 12 amino acids. CDR1 MNHEY and CDR2 SMNVEV come from the germline V gene (reference sequence). The repertoire was sequenced with immunoSEQ multiplex PCR; TCRdb's copy has only in-frame clones and lacks some. The table includes tens of thousands of clones, roughly nine tenths detected once. This rearrangement joins TRBV27 to TRBJ1-6, with D perhaps matching TRBD1 (5 bases). The sequence was collected from an adult with an advanced solid tumor such as melanoma, head and neck, liver or kidney cancer. The specimen was CD4+ or CD8+ T cells sorted from blood, collected in a trial of the OX40 agonist ivuxolimab. CDR3 amino acids: CASSLRGSPLHF. The CDR3 DNA sequence: TGTGCCAGCAGTTTAAGGGGATCACCCCTCCACTTT.